This section outlines one T cell receptor (beta chain) sequence together with its context. This entry is derived from a study of blood T cell repertoires in COVID-19. The CDR3 has 16 amino acids. Germline values: CDR1 SGHDN, CDR2 FVKESK. V lost 4 bases, J lost 4 bases, and 9 bases stayed unmatched. The table came from immunoSEQ multiplex PCR; TCRdb's copy has only in-frame clones and leaves some out. The sample carries roughly 60,000 clones, approximately 88% recorded once. The chain is built from TRBV14 and TRBJ2-1, with 8 positions matching TRBD1. The TCR was taken from a young man with COVID-19, enrolled during active disease. The specimen sequenced was peripheral blood. In nucleotides, the CDR3 is TGTGCCAGCAGCCCGATAAGACAGGGGCTATACAATGAGCAGTTCTTC. Its translation: CASSPIRQGLYNEQFF.